These 28 T cell receptor beta chains came from one sample sequenced in a study of Ad26.COV2.S vaccination and SARS-CoV-2 variants. The treatment is: about 20 received Ad26.COV2.S at low or high dose, single or two shots; about 5 received placebo; per-sample allocation not given. It was on day 63 after the first vaccine or placebo injection that samples were taken. Only in-frame clones appear in the TCRdb table, and some are missing; sequencing was by immunoSEQ multiplex PCR. The sample consists of fewer than 800,000 clones, around 89% of them appearing once. The material was peripheral blood, obtained in a trial of Ad26.COV2.S vaccine versus placebo. These TCRs come from a person aged 18-65 years who received the Ad26.COV2.S COVID-19 vaccine or a placebo.

The chain uses TRBV18 and TRBJ1-1, with 8 bases aligning to TRBD1. J gave up 1 base and V 0 bases, and 1 base lay outside the gene matches. CDR1 is KGHSH, CDR2 LQKENI, per germline. The CDR3 consists of 15 residues. The CDR3 loop is CASSPPRGQNTEAFF. The CDR3 DNA is TGTGCCAGCTCACCACCCAGGGGGCAGAACACTGAAGCTTTCTTT.

Only one count was recorded for this clone. CDR3: CASSYRSNSNTGELFF. CDR3 coding DNA: TGTGCCAGCAGTTATAGGTCTAATTCGAACACCGGGGAGCTGTTTTTT. This chain connects TRBV6-5 to TRBJ2-2, with D hard to call. Germline values: CDR1 MNHEY, CDR2 SVGAGI. Trimming cost V 3 bases and J 0 bases, with 11 bases left between them. The CDR3 has 16 residues.

J is TRBJ2-3 and V is TRBV19, with 9 bases identical to TRBD2. Per germline, CDR1 LNHDA and CDR2 SQIVND (reference sequence). V lost 1 base, J lost 4 bases, and 3 bases stayed unmatched. This CDR3 spans 15 amino acids. CDR3 nucleotides: TGTGCCAGTAGTATAGCCGGCGGGAGGGCAGATACGCAGTATTTT. Translation gives CASSIAGGRADTQYF.

V usage is TRBV30 and J usage is TRBJ2-3, with D unclear. This CDR3 has 13 amino acids. V shed 0 bases and J shed 4 bases, with 8 bases lying between them. The germline CDR1 and CDR2 sequences are GTSNPN and SVGIG (reference sequence). The CDR3 DNA sequence: TGTGCCTGGAGTGTAGACCTAGCAGATACGCAGTATTTT. Translation: CAWSVDLADTQYF.

In its sample, this clone was seen once. Other DNA variants within this sample encode the same CDR3. The chain combines TRBV6-5 with TRBJ1-4; tentative D call: TRBD1 (5 bases). The V end lost 2 bases, the J end lost 3 bases, and 7 bases lay between the germline ends. The CDR3 covers 14 residues. Germline V gene lookup returns CDR1 MNHEY and CDR2 SVGAGI. CDR3 in DNA: TGTGCCAGCAGTTACGGGGGGGCTAATGAAAAACTGTTTTTT. This encodes CASSYGGANEKLFF.

V usage is TRBV24-1 and J usage is TRBJ1-3, with D uncertain. Germline CDR1 reads KGHDR; CDR2 reads SFDVKD. Trimming left V 1 base short and J 0 bases short, with 6 bases between. This CDR3 has 15 residues. The CDR3 region has the DNA TGTGCCACCAGTGATTTTGGGAGCTCTGGAAACACCATATATTTT. Protein sequence: CATSDFGSSGNTIYF.

As regards this clone: The sample contains more than one DNA sequence encoding this CDR3. The chain has TRBV6-5 and TRBJ1-5; no clear D. The germline V gene encodes CDR1 MNHEY and CDR2 SVGAGI. The CDR3 consists of 12 residues. Between the trimmed V and J ends, which lost 6 bases and 4 bases, there was a span of 7 bases. Written as DNA, the CDR3 is TGTGCCAGCAGACGGGTTAATCAGCCCCAGCATTTT. As protein: CASRRVNQPQHF.

This chain links TRBV6-5 with TRBJ1-2; no reliable D call. This CDR3 is built from 13 residues. With 7 bases removed from V and 3 bases from J, the gap between germline ends came to 12 bases. Per the germline V gene, CDR1 is MNHEY and CDR2 is SVGAGI. The CDR3 protein is CASTLTEYYGYTF. The CDR3, as DNA: TGTGCCAGCACTCTTACAGAATACTATGGCTACACCTTC.

This chain uses TRBV12-3 or TRBV12-4 with TRBJ2-7; D is perhaps TRBD1 (5 bases). V lost 2 bases to trimming and J lost 5 bases, with 7 bases between them. The CDR3 sequence is 12 residues long. Here the CDR3 reads CASSLMGHEQYF. CDR3 sequence (DNA): TGTGCCAGCAGTTTAATGGGGCACGAGCAGTACTTC.

This chain connects TRBV21-1 to TRBJ1-5; the table calls TRBD1, which could not be checked here. TRBV21-1 represents a pseudogene. There are 21 residues in the CDR3. The CDR3 bases are TGTGCCAGCAGCAAAGGTCTAGAAGGACAGGGAAATAATGATAGCAATCAGCCCCAGCATTTT. Protein sequence: CASSKGLEGQGNNDSNQPQHF.

This chain uses TRBV6-5 with TRBJ1-6, with 8 nucleotides matching TRBD1. Losses at the gene ends were 3 bases for V and 7 bases for J; bases not matched to a gene: 5. From germline, CDR1 is MNHEY and CDR2 SVGAGI. The CDR3 is made up of 15 amino acids. In DNA form, the CDR3 reads TGTGCCAGCAGTTATGGGGACAGGAAAAATTCACCCCTCCACTTT. This gives the protein CASSYGDRKNSPLHF.

The V and J genes are TRBV5-6 and TRBJ1-1, with D perhaps TRBD1 (6 bases). The CDR3 spans 15 residues. The V end was cut by 0 bases, the J end by 1 base, with 10 bases between. Germline assignment: CDR1 SGHDT and CDR2 YYEEEE. In nucleotides, the CDR3 is TGTGCCAGCAGCTTGGTTCCAGGGGCGAACACTGAAGCTTTCTTT. Translating it yields CASSLVPGANTEAFF.

The genes are TRBV24-1 and TRBJ2-1; 11 positions agree with TRBD2. CDR3 length: 18 amino acids. CDR1 is KGHDR and CDR2 is SFDVKD in the germline V gene. J lost 3 bases, V lost 2 bases, and 8 bases had no gene match. The CDR3 region is CATSDYSGTSGYYNEQFF. The CDR3, as DNA: TGTGCCACCAGTGATTACTCCGGGACTAGCGGTTACTACAATGAGCAGTTCTTC.

The rearrangement links TRBV5-1 to TRBJ2-7, with 8 bases fitting TRBD1. Germline values: CDR1 SGHRS, CDR2 YFSETQ. The junction had 8 bases not matched to a gene; V was cut back by 0 bases and J by 9 bases. The CDR3 loop spans 14 amino acids. This CDR3 is CASSLASDRGGQYF. CDR3 nucleotide sequence: TGCGCCAGCAGCTTGGCCAGTGACAGGGGCGGGCAGTACTTC.

A note on this clone: The sample carries other DNA sequences with the same CDR3. The rearrangement joins TRBV30 to TRBJ2-7; D gene unclear. The V gene lost 3 bases and the J gene lost 2 bases, with 5 bases spanning the gap. The CDR3 runs 11 residues. From germline, CDR1 is GTSNPN and CDR2 SVGIG (reference sequence). The CDR3 here is CAWSATYEQYF. Here the CDR3 DNA reads TGTGCCTGGAGCGCAACCTACGAGCAGTACTTC. Filled out from reference TRBV30 and TRBJ2-7, the complete variable domain reads SQTIHQWPATLVQPVGSPLSLECTVEGTSNPNLYWYRQAAGRGLQLLFYSVGIGQISSEVPQNLSASRPQDRQFILSSKKLLLSDSGFYLCAWSATYEQYFGPGTRLTVT.

The V gene is TRBV6-4, the J gene TRBJ1-5; possible D gene TRBD1, 5 bases. V lost 6 bases and J lost 5, with 17 bases in between. Germline-derived CDR1 and CDR2 are MRHNA and SNTAGT. CDR3 size: 15 residues. DNA for the CDR3: TGTGCCAGCAGCATCACAAGGGGCCGGGATCAGCCCCAGCATTTT. It encodes CASSITRGRDQPQHF.

The chain has TRBV4-2 and TRBJ2-5; D may correspond to TRBD1 or TRBD2 (7 bases each). This CDR3 region has 15 residues. Germline V gives CDR1 LGHNA, CDR2 YNFKEQ. V lost 4 bases and J 5 bases, leaving 17 bases between the germline ends. CDR3 sequence reads: CASSLVPGGGETQYF. As DNA, the CDR3 is TGTGCCAGCAGCCTCGTTCCAGGGGGAGGGGAGACCCAGTACTTC.

The chain recombines TRBV11-3 with TRBJ2-3, with D possibly matching TRBD2 (5 bases). The CDR3 sequence is 13 residues long. The germline CDR1 and CDR2 sequences are SGHNT and YENEEA. The ends were cut back, 3 bases at V and 2 bases at J, with 6 bases in the middle. CDR3 sequence reads: CASSFRDTDTQYF. CDR3 nucleotide sequence: TGTGCCAGCAGCTTTCGGGACACAGATACGCAGTATTTT.

The rearrangement joins TRBV10-3 to TRBJ2-6; D is perhaps TRBD1 (5 bases). The length of the CDR3 is 17 residues. From germline, CDR1 is ENHRY and CDR2 SYGVKD. V lost 0 bases and J 0 bases, leaving 9 bases between the germline ends. In DNA, the CDR3 is TGTGCCATCAGTGAGTCGAAAAGGGGCTCTGGGGCCAACGTCCTGACTTTC. Protein product: CAISESKRGSGANVLTF.

The chain has TRBV3-1 (or the pseudogene TRBV3-2) and TRBJ2-7, with D possibly being TRBD2 (5 bases). Trimming took 1 base from V and 2 from J, leaving 9 bases between them. The length of the CDR3 is 14 residues. Germline V CDR1 and CDR2: LGHDT, YNNKEL (reference sequence). For the CDR3, the DNA is TGTGCCAGCAGCCAAGGGACTCCTACCTACGAGCAGTACTTC. Amino acid sequence: CASSQGTPTYEQYF.

This chain uses TRBV7-9 with TRBJ1-5; D is ambiguous. V dropped 5 bases and J dropped 6 bases, with 11 bases sitting between them. The CDR3 is 13 amino acids. Germline lookup yields CDR1 SEHNR and CDR2 FQNEAQ (reference sequence). This chain's CDR3 is CASSVHVGQPQHF. CDR3 bases: TGTGCCAGCAGCGTCCATGTTGGTCAGCCCCAGCATTTT.

As concerns this clone: Other nucleotide sequences in the sample specify the same CDR3. The chain uses TRBV30 and TRBJ2-7; tentatively, D is TRBD1 (5 bases). The ends were cut back, 3 bases at V and 0 bases at J, with 6 bases in the middle. CDR1 is GTSNPN, CDR2 SVGIG, per germline (reference sequence). This CDR3 is built from 12 residues. The CDR3 nucleotides read TGTGCCTGGAGAGACAGCTCCTACGAGCAGTACTTC. Its protein product is CAWRDSSYEQYF.

The chain recombines TRBV9 with TRBJ2-5, with TRBD2 matching 11 bases. From germline, CDR1 is SGDLS and CDR2 YYNGEE. The V gene end was trimmed by 0 bases and the J gene end by 2 bases; junction bases not matched to a gene: 12. The CDR3 contains 19 residues. The CDR3: CASSVGNSGGAGGQETQYF. DNA for the CDR3: TGTGCCAGCAGCGTAGGAAATAGCGGGGGGGCCGGTGGGCAAGAGACCCAGTACTTC.

This chain joins TRBV5-6 and TRBJ2-5, with D tentatively TRBD1 (6 bases). The V and J ends lost 3 bases and 2 bases respectively, with 11 bases between them. The CDR3 length is 14 residues. Germline CDR1 SGHDT, CDR2 YYEEEE. The CDR3 protein is CASSSGAQQETQYF. The CDR3 nucleotides read TGTGCCAGCAGCTCAGGGGCACAACAAGAGACCCAGTACTTC.

The J gene is TRBJ2-7, the V gene TRBV6-5, with D tentatively TRBD1 (5 bases). The V gene lost 6 bases and the J gene lost 3 bases, with 18 bases spanning the gap. The CDR3 sequence is 15 residues long. From germline, CDR1 is MNHEY and CDR2 SVGAGI. The CDR3 region has the DNA TGTGCCAGCAGGGACCTCGGACAAGGATTCTACGAGCAGTACTTC. Protein: CASRDLGQGFYEQYF.

The chain employs TRBV7-7 and TRBJ2-2; possible D gene TRBD2, 5 bases. Germline V gives CDR1 SSHAT, CDR2 FNYEAQ (reference sequence). This CDR3 spans 16 amino acids. V was trimmed by 3 bases and J by 1 base, leaving 12 bases between them. The CDR3 sequence: CASSFETGMNTGELFF. The CDR3 nucleotides read TGTGCCAGCAGCTTCGAAACGGGGATGAACACCGGGGAGCTGTTTTTT.

This clone showed up many times. The CDR3 sequence is CAISDYRKSSYEQYF. CDR3 coding DNA: TGTGCCATCAGTGACTACAGGAAGAGCTCCTACGAGCAGTACTTC. The chain recombines TRBV10-3 with TRBJ2-7, with a tentative D call TRBD1 (5 bases). This CDR3 is built from 15 residues. The ends were cut back, 3 bases at V and 0 bases at J, with 12 bases in the middle. The germline CDR1 and CDR2 sequences are ENHRY and SYGVKD.

The rearrangement joins TRBV7-2 to TRBJ1-5, with a tentative D call TRBD1 (6 bases). Looked up from germline, CDR1 is SGHTA and CDR2 is FQGNSA. V dropped 5 bases and J dropped 5 bases, with 16 bases sitting between them. The CDR3 consists of 15 residues. Here the CDR3 DNA reads TGTGCCAGCAGCCAAACGGCAGGGGTGGATCAGCCCCAGCATTTT. It yields the protein CASSQTAGVDQPQHF.